The 20 T cell receptor beta chains reported below all come from one sample, sequenced in a study of shared clonotypes between healthy human individuals. Measured with immunoSEQ multiplex PCR; TCRdb has only the in-frame clones, and not every one. The sample contains roughly 1 million clones, more than 75% of which appear only once. Sequencing was performed on memory CD4+ T cells from PBMCs. The subset is: CD45RA-negative fraction. These TCRs come from a man aged 18 to 35 in good health. Some clones in this sample may be carry-over from other donors' samples.

This chain connects TRBV15 to TRBJ2-1; 8 nucleotides align to TRBD2. The CDR3 extends over 16 amino acids. The V gene's germline CDR1 is LNHNV and CDR2 YYDKDF (reference sequence). Unmatched junction bases numbered 13, after V lost 5 bases and J lost 7 bases. CDR3 bases: TGTGCCACCAGCCCCCGGAGCGGGAGAGTAGAGAATGAGCAGTTCTTC. This gives the protein CATSPRSGRVENEQFF.

This chain joins TRBV11-2 and TRBJ2-3; D not certain. CDR1 and CDR2 (germline): SGHAT, FQNNGV. Trimming removed 5 bases from V and 0 bases from J, with 18 bases in between. The CDR3 sequence is 17 residues long. CDR3 in DNA: TGTGCCAGCAGCATAGGCGGCGGTGGCTCTAGCACAGATACGCAGTATTTT. It specifies CASSIGGGGSSTDTQYF.

The chain recombines TRBV5-1 with TRBJ1-1, with D unclear. The CDR3 has 13 residues. CDR1 and CDR2 (germline): SGHRS, YFSETQ. Trimming removed 2 bases at V and 5 bases at J, with 10 bases between. The DNA for the CDR3 is TGCGCCAGCAGCTTTATTCTAGGTACTGAAGCTTTCTTT. Residues: CASSFILGTEAFF.

The V call is TRBV7-9, the J call TRBJ2-1; D call uncertain. The CDR3 runs 18 residues. The V end lost 2 bases, the J end lost 7 bases, and 24 bases lay between the germline ends. CDR1 and CDR2 from the germline V gene are SEHNR and FQNEAQ (reference sequence). The CDR3 loop is CASSLSWVDRYFRNEQFF. The DNA of the CDR3 is TGTGCCAGCAGCTTAAGCTGGGTGGACCGATACTTTAGGAATGAGCAGTTCTTC.

The rearrangement links TRBV6-5 to TRBJ2-7; tentatively, D is TRBD2 (6 bases). Per the germline V gene, CDR1 is MNHEY and CDR2 is SVGAGI. The V end was cut by 6 bases, the J end by 6 bases, with 15 bases between. The CDR3 consists of 13 residues. CDR3 in amino acids: CASRTTLGGEQYF. The CDR3 coding sequence is TGTGCCAGCAGAACCACCCTCGGGGGCGAGCAGTACTTC.

The gene calls are TRBV10-3 and TRBJ2-3, with TRBD1 matching 8 bases. The junction had 7 bases not matched to a gene; V was cut back by 6 bases and J by 5 bases. The length of the CDR3 is 14 residues. CDR1 and CDR2 (germline): ENHRY, SYGVKD. In DNA form, the CDR3 reads TGTGCCATCAGCAAGGACAGGGCGGGAGATACGCAGTATTTT. Residues: CAISKDRAGDTQYF.

The CDR3 DNA is TGTGCCAGCCGAATAAGGGCCACAGATACGCAGTATTTT. The encoded protein is CASRIRATDTQYF. This sequence joins TRBV27 and TRBJ2-3; D uncertain. Germline CDR1 reads MNHEY; CDR2 reads SMNVEV (reference sequence). V was clipped by 8 bases and J by 2 bases, with 11 bases between them. There are 13 residues in the CDR3.

The chain uses TRBV19 and TRBJ2-3; the D is unclear. This CDR3 is built from 14 residues. The germline gives CDR1 LNHDA, CDR2 SQIVND (reference sequence). The V end lost 0 bases, the J end lost 8 bases, and 12 bases lay between the germline ends. The CDR3 nucleotides read TGTGCCAGTAGTATAGAAGGGTGGCGAGGTACGCAGTATTTT. It yields the protein CASSIEGWRGTQYF.

This clone was found a few times. J is TRBJ2-1 and V is TRBV15; possibly TRBD2 for D (5 bases). Looked up from germline, CDR1 is LNHNV and CDR2 is YYDKDF (reference sequence). Trimming removed 1 base from V and 9 bases from J, with 16 bases in between. The CDR3 has 15 amino acids. This CDR3 reads CATSRVSFRAGEQFF. CDR3 DNA: TGTGCCACCAGCAGAGTTAGTTTTCGGGCGGGTGAGCAGTTCTTC.

The rearrangement uses TRBV19 and TRBJ2-2; no definite D call. The V end was cut by 5 bases, the J end by 7 bases, with 5 bases between. CDR1 is LNHDA and CDR2 is SQIVND in the germline V gene (reference sequence). The CDR3 has 11 amino acids. As DNA, the CDR3 is TGTGCCAGTAGTCCCCGCGGGGAGCTGTTTTTT. This encodes CASSPRGELFF.

The chain links TRBV27 to TRBJ2-4; 14 bases are shared with TRBD2. This CDR3 region has 20 residues. The germline V gene encodes CDR1 MNHEY and CDR2 SMNVEV (reference sequence). V shed 6 bases and J 8 bases; nucleotides not matched to a gene: 21. CDR3 DNA: TGTGCCAGCAGGGGAATCACCGGGACTAGCGGGAGAGCCGGTAGGGACATTCAGTACTTC. Protein sequence: CASRGITGTSGRAGRDIQYF.

The chain is built from TRBV6-6 and TRBJ2-3; no clear D. The CDR3 extends over 12 amino acids. CDR1 is MNHNY, CDR2 SVGAGI, per germline (reference sequence). Trimming removed 6 bases from V and 3 bases from J, with 7 bases in between. The CDR3 DNA reads as TGTGCCAGCAGGCAAAAGACAGATACGCAGTATTTT. Amino acids: CASRQKTDTQYF.

The chain joins TRBV5-6 to TRBJ1-5, with unresolved D. The CDR3 totals 15 residues. The V gene lost 2 bases and the J gene lost 6 bases, with 15 bases spanning the gap. Germline CDR1 and CDR2: SGHDT and YYEEEE. The CDR3 loop is CASSFWSRLGQPQHF. CDR3 in DNA: TGTGCCAGCAGCTTTTGGTCCCGGTTAGGTCAGCCCCAGCATTTT.

This chain uses TRBV6-5 with TRBJ2-3; 7 bases align to TRBD1. V dropped 5 bases and J dropped 4; count of bases not matched to a gene: 3. CDR1 MNHEY and CDR2 SVGAGI come from the germline V gene. CDR3 length: 13 residues. CDR3 region: CASSRQGPDTQYF. The CDR3 DNA reads as TGTGCCAGCAGTCGACAGGGTCCAGATACGCAGTATTTT.

This sequence joins TRBV6-5 and TRBJ2-7; no reliable D call. With 7 bases removed from V and 6 bases from J, the gap between germline ends came to 16 bases. Germline loops: CDR1 MNHEY, CDR2 SVGAGI. This CDR3 has 13 amino acids. The CDR3 reads CASTGRLLSEQYF. The CDR3 nucleotides are TGTGCCAGCACTGGACGCCTGCTCAGCGAGCAGTACTTC.

The rearrangement uses TRBV9 and TRBJ2-2, with 8 positions matching TRBD1. Germline V gives CDR1 SGDLS, CDR2 YYNGEE. The CDR3 is 15 residues long. The junction had 10 bases not matched to a gene; V was cut back by 6 bases and J by 6 bases. CDR3 in DNA: TGTGCCAGCACTCTCGGACAGGGAAGGGCCGGGGAGCTGTTTTTT. This encodes CASTLGQGRAGELFF. Drawing the rest from reference TRBV9 and TRBJ2-2, the complete variable domain is DSGVTQTPKHLITATGQRVTLRCSPRSGDLSVYWYQQSLDQGLQFLIQYYNGEERAKGNILERFSAQQFPDLHSELNLSSLELGDSALYFCASTLGQGRAGELFFGEGSRLTVL.

V is TRBV5-1 and J is TRBJ2-5, with D perhaps TRBD1 or TRBD2 (5 bases each). Looked up from germline, CDR1 is SGHRS and CDR2 is YFSETQ. The CDR3 is 15 amino acids. Trimming removed 1 base at V and 5 bases at J, with 15 bases between. CDR3 bases: TGCGCCAGCAGCTTGTTAGGCCTAGGGGAGGAGACCCAGTACTTC. The encoded protein is CASSLLGLGEETQYF.

This clone showed up just a few times. The chain uses TRBV4-1 and TRBJ1-2, with D perhaps matching TRBD1 (5 bases). This CDR3 has 16 amino acids. Germline V lookup: CDR1 MGHRA, CDR2 YSYEKL. V lost 4 bases to trimming and J lost 4 bases, with 19 bases between them. The CDR3 is CASSRGEGAPLYGYTF. The DNA for the CDR3 is TGCGCCAGCAGCCGGGGGGAAGGAGCTCCCCTCTATGGCTACACCTTC.

The table lists this clone with a count of one. CDR3: CASSATANSPLHF. In DNA, the CDR3 is TGTGCCAGCAGTGCGACGGCGAATTCACCCCTCCACTTT. The chain employs TRBV2 and TRBJ1-6; D remains ambiguous. The CDR3 sequence is 13 residues long. Trimming cost V 4 bases and J 7 bases, with 8 bases left between them. Germline V gene sequence: CDR1 SNHLY, CDR2 FYNNEI.

The chain uses TRBV19 and TRBJ2-1; no clear D gene. CDR3 length: 11 residues. CDR1 and CDR2 from the germline V gene are LNHDA and SQIVND (reference sequence). The V end was cut by 7 bases, the J end by 7 bases, with 8 bases between. The CDR3 loop reads CASMGWNEQFF. The CDR3 coding sequence is TGTGCCAGTATGGGGTGGAATGAGCAGTTCTTC.